This T cell receptor (beta chain) was identified during a study of sequential checkpoint blockade in melanoma. Study at large: First-line arms were nivolumab then ipilimumab, or the reverse, randomized 1:1.

Sequencing was performed with immunoSEQ multiplex PCR; in TCRdb, only in-frame clones are kept and a portion is missing. The data hold 7,000 to 8,500 clones, with about 55% observed a single time. V was shortened by 4 bases and J by 7 bases, with 11 bases between the two germline ends. The CDR3 consists of 12 residues. Germline assignment: CDR1 SGHRS and CDR2 YFSETQ. This clone showed up just once. Treatment defined: randomized to nivolumab then ipilimumab (arm A) or the reverse (arm B). From thawed PBMCs, live CD3+CD8+ cells negative for CD19 and CD56 were sorted. The chain employs TRBV5-1 and TRBJ1-1, with D perhaps TRBD1 (6 bases). The sequenced sample was CD8+ T cells sorted from blood (inferred from file names), obtained from a patient given nivolumab and ipilimumab in sequence. The TCR sequence derives from a human donor with melanoma. The CDR3 here is CASSPETGEAFF. The CDR3 bases are TGCGCCAGCAGCCCGGAGACAGGTGAAGCTTTCTTT.